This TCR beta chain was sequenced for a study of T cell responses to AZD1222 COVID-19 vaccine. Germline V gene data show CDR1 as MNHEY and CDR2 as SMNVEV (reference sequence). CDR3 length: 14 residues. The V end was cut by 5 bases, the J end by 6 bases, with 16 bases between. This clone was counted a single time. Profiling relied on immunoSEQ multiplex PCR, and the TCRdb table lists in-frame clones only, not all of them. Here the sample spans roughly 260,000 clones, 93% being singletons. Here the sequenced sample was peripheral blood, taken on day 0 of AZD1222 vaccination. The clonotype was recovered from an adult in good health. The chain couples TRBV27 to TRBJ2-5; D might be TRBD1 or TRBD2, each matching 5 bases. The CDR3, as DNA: TGTGCCAGCAGTAGACGGGACCCTTCGCAGACCCAGTACTTC. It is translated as CASSRRDPSQTQYF.